A single sample gave rise to the 11 T cell receptor beta chains below, sequenced in a study of control samples from healthy donors and cancer patients (TCRdb year 2020). To prepare the library, the immunoSEQ multiplex PCR assay was applied. TCRdb limited this immuneACCESS table to in-frame rearrangements with V and J called. A share of clones is missing; checked studies link under half to unresolved V genes, and the rest is unexplained. Present in this sample are 90,000 or so clones, around 87% of which were seen just once. Of the sample, roughly 1.3% is held by the ten largest clones. Specimen: blood. The receptor source for this set is a woman aged 50 to 65 in good health.

The chain links TRBV11-2 to TRBJ2-1; TRBD2 might be the D (6 bases). This CDR3 region has 18 residues. In germline, CDR1 is SGHAT, CDR2 FQNNGV. Trimming removed 3 bases from V and 4 bases from J, with 22 bases in between. CDR3 sequence (DNA): TGTGCCAGCAGCTTCCGGGCAGGAGCGGGCGTTGGGTACAATGAGCAGTTCTTC. Encoded protein: CASSFRAGAGVGYNEQFF.

This clone was seen a few times. This rearrangement joins TRBV12-2 to TRBJ2-5; the table gives TRBD1 as D, unverified against the DNA. TRBV12-2 is annotated as a pseudogene. CDR3 length: 10 amino acids. Here the CDR3 reads CASPSPTQYF. CDR3 in DNA: TGTGCAAGCCCATCCCCGACCCAGTACTTC.

The rearrangement links TRBV6-5 to TRBJ2-5; 7 positions match TRBD2. Germline V gene lookup returns CDR1 MNHEY and CDR2 SVGAGI. This CDR3 contains 16 residues. Trimming removed 0 bases from V and 5 bases from J; junction bases left unmatched: 9. The CDR3 sequence: CASSYSTAGAWETQYF. CDR3 nucleotide sequence: TGTGCCAGCAGTTACTCAACCGCGGGAGCCTGGGAGACCCAGTACTTC.

This clone was found a few times. The rearrangement joins TRBV3-1 (or the pseudogene TRBV3-2) to TRBJ1-5; 8 nucleotides match TRBD1. Unmatched junction bases numbered 9, after V lost 4 bases and J lost 1 base. This CDR3 is 17 amino acids long. In germline, CDR1 is LGHDT, CDR2 YNNKEL (reference sequence). This CDR3 is CASSPPETGDSNQPQHF. The CDR3 DNA reads TGTGCCAGCAGCCCCCCAGAGACAGGGGACAGCAATCAGCCCCAGCATTTT.

CDR3 sequence reads: CAISDSTGSNTEAFF. CDR3 DNA sequence: TGTGCCATCAGTGATTCGACAGGGTCGAACACTGAAGCTTTCTTT. V gene TRBV10-3 combines with J gene TRBJ1-1, with 7 bases fitting TRBD1. The CDR3 is 15 amino acids. After removal of 3 bases from V and 1 base from J, the junction contained 5 bases not matched to a gene. CDR1 and CDR2 from the germline V gene are ENHRY and SYGVKD.

V and J are TRBV5-1 and TRBJ2-2; maybe TRBD2 (7 bases). The length of the CDR3 is 16 residues. CDR1 is SGHRS, CDR2 YFSETQ, per germline. Between the trimmed V and J ends, which lost 1 base and 0 bases, there was a span of 10 bases. This CDR3 is CASSLRGGPNTGELFF. CDR3 DNA sequence: TGCGCCAGCAGCTTGAGGGGGGGGCCGAACACCGGGGAGCTGTTTTTT.

The V gene is TRBV4-1, the J gene TRBJ2-1, with TRBD2 identical over 11 bases. CDR1 is MGHRA and CDR2 is YSYEKL in the germline V gene. The length of the CDR3 is 15 residues. V trimming: 2 bases; J trimming: 4 bases; junction bases outside the gene matches: 1. As DNA, the CDR3 is TGCGCCAGCAGCCAAACTAGCGGGGGTTACAATGAGCAGTTCTTC. It codes for CASSQTSGGYNEQFF.

CDR3 region: CASSRAQDGYEQYF. CDR3 DNA: TGTGCCAGCAGCAGGGCCCAAGACGGCTACGAGCAGTACTTC. The chain links TRBV6-2 or TRBV6-3 to TRBJ2-7; D is possibly TRBD1 (5 bases). CDR3 length: 14 amino acids. Trimming cost V 6 bases and J 3 bases, with 15 bases left between them. Germline V CDR1 and CDR2: MNHEY, SVGEGT.

The gene calls are TRBV7-2 and TRBJ2-7; 7 bases map to TRBD1. The CDR3 has 15 residues. After removal of 5 bases from V and 3 bases from J, the junction contained 10 bases not matched to a gene. Germline V CDR1 and CDR2: SGHTA, FQGNSA. The CDR3 loop is CASSPRQGIVYEQYF. Here the CDR3 DNA reads TGTGCCAGCAGCCCCAGACAGGGTATAGTCTACGAGCAGTACTTC.

The gene calls are TRBV30 and TRBJ2-1, with 9 nucleotides matching TRBD1. Germline V lookup: CDR1 GTSNPN, CDR2 SVGIG (reference sequence). The CDR3 runs to 14 residues. The V gene end was trimmed by 1 base and the J gene end by 4 bases; junction bases not matched to a gene: 2. CDR3 bases: TGTGCCTGGAGTGACAGGGGGCGTTACAATGAGCAGTTCTTC. This gives the protein CAWSDRGRYNEQFF.

This chain links TRBV2 with TRBJ1-4; 10 bases are a match to TRBD1. Germline CDR1 reads SNHLY; CDR2 reads FYNNEI. This CDR3 is built from 13 residues. The trim removed 9 bases at V and 5 bases at J, leaving 3 bases unmatched. CDR3: CASGGQGNEKLFF. DNA of the CDR3: TGTGCCAGTGGGGGACAGGGGAATGAAAAACTGTTTTTT.